The present T cell receptor (beta chain) was sequenced within a study of shared clonotypes between healthy human individuals. Germline-derived CDR1 and CDR2 are SGHTA and FQGNSA. Trimming left V 4 bases short and J 4 bases short, with 16 bases between. The CDR3 length is 15 residues. Template for every sorted-subset replicate PCR totaled approximately 0.2 ug DNA, 25,000 to 35,000 T cell genomes. Per the original methods: Junction-only immunoSEQ data arrived without quality scores, meaning filtering differed. The table came from immunoSEQ multiplex PCR; TCRdb's copy has only in-frame clones and leaves some out. The V and J calls and clone size are taken from that table; D and trimming were inferred from the DNA. The sample lists some 2,500,000 clones, just under 95% occurring once.

This clonotype was sampled from a man aged 18 to 30 in good health. Some clones in this sample may be carry-over from other donors' samples. The chain is built from TRBV7-2 and TRBJ1-2; D is perhaps TRBD1 (5 bases). The sample consisted of naive CD4+ T cells from PBMCs. Documented subset: CD45RA+ positively selected. CDR3 loop: CASSSAPGTFYGYTF. CDR3 DNA sequence: TGTGCCAGCAGCTCCGCACCCGGGACCTTCTATGGCTACACCTTC. Based on the CDR3 plus reference TRBV7-2 and TRBJ1-2, the full variable domain is GAGVSQSPSNKVTEKGKDVELRCDPISGHTALYWYRQSLGQGLEFLIYFQGNSAPDKSGLPSDRFSAERTGGSVSTLTIQRTQQEDSAVYLCASSSAPGTFYGYTFGSGTRLTVV.